Presented here are 32 T cell receptor beta chains from one specimen sequenced in a study of cytomegalovirus exposure and HLA in healthy donors. Primers for the PCR totalled 60 Vbeta and 13 Jbeta. Assay: immunoSEQ multiplex PCR; the TCRdb copy retains only in-frame clones and omits some. The sample includes 45,000 to 70,000 clones, around four fifths seen only once; the top ten take 2.5% to 3%. The specimen sequenced was PBMCs. Every receptor here comes from a man aged 50-59 years in good health and CMV-seronegative.

The CDR3 is CASSPRRAASYEQYF. The CDR3 region has the DNA TGTGCCAGCAGTCCCCGCAGGGCAGCCTCCTACGAGCAGTACTTC. The chain joins TRBV6-5 to TRBJ2-7; tentatively, D is TRBD1 (5 bases). The germline gives CDR1 MNHEY, CDR2 SVGAGI. Trimming cost V 5 bases and J 0 bases, with 14 bases left between them. The length of the CDR3 is 15 residues.

The chain combines TRBV4-2 with TRBJ2-3, with 8 nucleotides matching TRBD2. Per the germline V gene, CDR1 is LGHNA and CDR2 is YNFKEQ. J lost 0 bases, V lost 6 bases, and 8 bases had no gene match. The CDR3 covers 16 residues. DNA for the CDR3: TGTGCCAGCAGTTCTATCGGGGGGGTGAGCACAGATACGCAGTATTTT. Translated, it gives CASSSIGGVSTDTQYF.

The gene calls are TRBV30 and TRBJ2-6, with D possibly being TRBD1 (5 bases). Germline values: CDR1 GTSNPN, CDR2 SVGIG (reference sequence). CDR3 length equals 18 residues. Trimming removed 4 bases from V and 1 base from J, with 20 bases in between. The chain's CDR3 is CAWNYRGSRASGANVLTF. The CDR3 DNA is TGTGCCTGGAATTATAGGGGCAGTAGAGCGTCTGGGGCCAACGTCCTGACTTTC.

This clone appeared a single time. The chain couples TRBV7-9 to TRBJ1-4; D possibly corresponds to TRBD1 (6 bases). The ends were cut back, 5 bases at V and 8 bases at J, with 15 bases in the middle. In germline, CDR1 is SEHNR, CDR2 FQNEAQ (reference sequence). CDR3 length: 14 residues. CDR3 in DNA: TGTGCCAGCAGCCTCCTGGGGGCTGGGGAAAAACTGTTTTTT. Protein product: CASSLLGAGEKLFF.

The rearrangement joins TRBV10-3 to TRBJ2-3, with D perhaps matching TRBD2 (7 bases). V was pared by 0 bases and J by 4 bases, with 17 bases between. The CDR3 covers 17 residues. CDR1 and CDR2 from the germline V gene are ENHRY and SYGVKD. CDR3 DNA sequence: TGTGCCATCAGTGAGTCTATTAGGGGGGGATCCCCAGATACGCAGTATTTT. This codes for CAISESIRGGSPDTQYF.

The V gene is TRBV5-1, the J gene TRBJ2-3, with D perhaps matching TRBD1 (6 bases). Trimming cost V 4 bases and J 0 bases, with 15 bases left between them. CDR1 and CDR2 from the germline V gene are SGHRS and YFSETQ. There are 16 residues in the CDR3. The CDR3 here is CASSEGQGFSTDTQYF. The CDR3 DNA follows: TGCGCCAGCAGCGAGGGGCAGGGGTTTAGCACAGATACGCAGTATTTT.

There are a few counts of this clone. CDR3 in amino acids: CASSLQQGGYGYTF. DNA for the CDR3: TGTGCCAGCAGCTTACAACAGGGTGGCTATGGCTACACCTTC. The V and J genes are TRBV13 and TRBJ1-2, with a tentative D call TRBD1 (6 bases). This CDR3 spans 14 amino acids. Germline loops: CDR1 PRHDT, CDR2 FYEKMQ (reference sequence). The V end was cut by 2 bases, the J end by 4 bases, with 11 bases between. Combining the CDR3 with reference TRBV13 and TRBJ1-2 gives the whole variable domain AAGVIQSPRHLIKEKRETATLKCYPIPRHDTVYWYQQGPGQDPQFLISFYEKMQSDKGSIPDRFSAQQFSDYHSELNMSSLELGDSALYFCASSLQQGGYGYTFGSGTRLTVV.

The genes are TRBV27 and TRBJ2-7, with 10 bases fitting TRBD1. This CDR3 has 17 residues. Germline V gene sequence: CDR1 MNHEY, CDR2 SMNVEV (reference sequence). V dropped 5 bases and J dropped 5; count of bases not matched to a gene: 15. The CDR3 DNA reads TGTGCCAGCAGTCTCCAGACCAGACAGGGGGCCATCCACGAGCAGTACTTC. As protein: CASSLQTRQGAIHEQYF.

This chain links TRBV5-4 with TRBJ2-2; 7 bases are a match to TRBD1. Germline values: CDR1 SGHNT, CDR2 YYREEE (reference sequence). This CDR3 is 16 amino acids long. The ends lost 4 bases at V and 4 bases at J; junction bases unmatched: 10. CDR3 in amino acids: CASSAPGQPRTGELFF. The CDR3 region has the DNA TGTGCCAGCAGCGCTCCGGGACAGCCGCGCACCGGGGAGCTGTTTTTT. Drawing the rest from reference TRBV5-4 and TRBJ2-2, the complete variable domain is ETGVTQSPTHLIKTRGQQVTLRCSSQSGHNTVSWYQQALGQGPQFIFQYYREEENGRGNFPPRFSGLQFPNYSSELNVNALELDDSALYLCASSAPGQPRTGELFFGEGSRLTVL.

The gene calls are TRBV9 and TRBJ2-7, with 8 positions matching TRBD1. Germline CDR1 reads SGDLS; CDR2 reads YYNGEE. This CDR3 spans 13 amino acids. V shed 3 bases, J shed 3 bases, and the junction held 2 bases outside the gene matches. The CDR3 spells CASSGQGSYEQYF. For the CDR3, the DNA is TGTGCCAGCAGCGGACAGGGGAGCTACGAGCAGTACTTC.

The rearrangement joins TRBV27 to TRBJ1-4; the D gene is possibly TRBD1 (5 bases). Trimming left V 5 bases short and J 3 bases short, with 10 bases between. The germline V gene encodes CDR1 MNHEY and CDR2 SMNVEV (reference sequence). The CDR3 extends over 14 amino acids. Written as DNA, the CDR3 is TGTGCCAGCAGTCGGCGGGGGGCTAATGAAAAACTGTTTTTT. Translating gives CASSRRGANEKLFF.

J is TRBJ1-3 and V is TRBV7-9; no definite D call. The CDR3 spans 14 residues. V lost 1 base, J lost 2 bases, and 6 bases lay in between. Germline CDR1 is SEHNR and CDR2 is FQNEAQ (reference sequence). The CDR3 region is CASSLGQAGNTIYF. CDR3 DNA: TGTGCCAGCAGCTTAGGCCAGGCTGGAAACACCATATATTTT. The full variable domain, with the rest looked up from reference TRBV7-9 and TRBJ1-3, is DTGVSQNPRHKITKRGQNVTFRCDPISEHNRLYWYRQTLGQGPEFLTYFQNEAQLEKSRLLSDRFSAERPKGSFSTLEIQRTEQGDSAMYLCASSLGQAGNTIYFGEGSWLTVV.

V is TRBV28 and J is TRBJ2-7, with D perhaps TRBD2 (6 bases). Trimming removed 3 bases from V and 2 bases from J, with 11 bases in between. The CDR3 length is 14 residues. CDR1 is MDHEN, CDR2 SYDVKM, per germline. CDR3: CASSLGGGPYEQYF. CDR3 DNA sequence: TGTGCCAGCAGTTTGGGGGGTGGCCCCTACGAGCAGTACTTC.

This chain joins TRBV12-5 and TRBJ1-1, with D tentatively TRBD1 (6 bases). V lost 3 bases, J lost 8 bases, and 7 bases lay in between. The CDR3 contains 11 residues. The germline V gene encodes CDR1 LGHNT and CDR2 FRNRAP. CDR3: CASGLGTEAFF. CDR3 nucleotides: TGTGCTAGTGGTTTAGGGACAGAAGCTTTCTTT. Using reference TRBV12-5 and TRBJ1-1 for the parts outside the CDR3, the full variable domain is DARVTQTPRHKVTEMGQEVTMRCQPILGHNTVFWYRQTMMQGLELLAYFRNRAPLDDSGMPKDRFSAEMPDATLATLKIQPSEPRDSAVYFCASGLGTEAFFGQGTRLTVV.

This chain uses TRBV5-4 with TRBJ2-7; the D gene is possibly TRBD1 (6 bases). The germline CDR1 and CDR2 sequences are SGHNT and YYREEE (reference sequence). The CDR3 is 13 residues long. Between the trimmed V and J ends, which lost 0 bases and 6 bases, there was a span of 10 bases. The CDR3 DNA follows: TGTGCCAGCAGCTTGGCTTTGGGGGCCGAGCAGTACTTC. This translates into CASSLALGAEQYF.

The chain is built from TRBV5-6 and TRBJ2-7; 10 nucleotides agree with TRBD1. The germline V gene has CDR1 SGHDT and CDR2 YYEEEE. CDR3 length equals 15 residues. The J segment lost 1 base and the V segment lost 3 bases, leaving 4 bases of the junction unmatched. The CDR3 bases are TGTGCCAGCAGCTGGGACAGGGGTTTATCCTACGAGCAGTACTTC. Residues: CASSWDRGLSYEQYF.

J is TRBJ2-5 and V is TRBV7-9; D unclear. The V and J ends lost 6 bases and 1 base respectively, with 9 bases between them. The CDR3 loop spans 13 amino acids. Germline CDR1 reads SEHNR; CDR2 reads FQNEAQ (reference sequence). The CDR3 DNA reads as TGTGCCAGCAGTCGAGATGTCCAAGAGACCCAGTACTTC. This sequence encodes CASSRDVQETQYF.

V and J are TRBV30 and TRBJ1-4; D is perhaps TRBD1 (5 bases). The CDR3 is 14 amino acids. CDR1 is GTSNPN and CDR2 is SVGIG in the germline V gene (reference sequence). V gave up 0 bases and J gave up 8 bases, with 13 bases separating them. The CDR3 DNA follows: TGTGCCTGGAGTGTGGCGTCCCGGGGGGAAAAACTGTTTTTT. This translates into CAWSVASRGEKLFF. The full variable domain, its missing parts supplied by reference TRBV30 and TRBJ1-4, is SQTIHQWPATLVQPVGSPLSLECTVEGTSNPNLYWYRQAAGRGLQLLFYSVGIGQISSEVPQNLSASRPQDRQFILSSKKLLLSDSGFYLCAWSVASRGEKLFFGSGTQLSVL.

This clone came up a few times. The V call is TRBV30, the J call TRBJ1-2; D uncertain. This CDR3 region has 14 residues. CDR1 is GTSNPN, CDR2 SVGIG, per germline (reference sequence). V shed 0 bases and J shed 4 bases, with 12 bases lying between them. CDR3 amino acids: CAWSVGGKTYGYTF. CDR3 DNA sequence: TGTGCCTGGAGTGTGGGAGGCAAGACCTATGGCTACACCTTC.

The V call is TRBV10-3, the J call TRBJ2-4; TRBD1 agrees at 7 bases. Germline trimming cut 0 bases from V and 9 bases from J; bases unmatched to any gene: 11. In germline, CDR1 is ENHRY, CDR2 SYGVKD. The CDR3 runs to 16 residues. DNA for the CDR3: TGTGCCATCAGTGAGTCGGGTATAACAGGGGCGAGCATTCAGTACTTC. Protein product: CAISESGITGASIQYF.

The genes are TRBV4-1 and TRBJ1-5; D is unclear. Trimming removed 1 base at V and 5 bases at J, with 6 bases between. CDR3 length equals 13 residues. Germline V CDR1 and CDR2: MGHRA, YSYEKL. DNA for the CDR3: TGCGCCAGCAGCCAAGCTGAGTATCAGCCCCAGCATTTT. Protein product: CASSQAEYQPQHF.

The chain is built from TRBV19 and TRBJ1-5, with 7 bases fitting TRBD1. This CDR3 is built from 17 residues. In germline, CDR1 is LNHDA, CDR2 SQIVND (reference sequence). The J segment lost 4 bases and the V segment lost 1 base, leaving 10 bases of the junction unmatched. The CDR3 DNA follows: TGTGCCAGTAGTATAGTCCAAACGGACAGGAAGAATCAGCCCCAGCATTTT. It codes for CASSIVQTDRKNQPQHF.

This rearrangement joins TRBV5-4 to TRBJ1-1; 7 bases agree with TRBD1. J gave up 10 bases and V 4 bases, and 4 bases lay outside the gene matches. Germline assignment: CDR1 SGHNT and CDR2 YYREEE (reference sequence). This CDR3 has 11 amino acids. The CDR3 DNA is TGTGCCAGCAGCGACAGGGTGGTAGCTTTCTTT. This sequence encodes CASSDRVVAFF.

This clone was picked up a small number of times. The V call is TRBV2, the J call TRBJ2-3; 10 nucleotides agree with TRBD1. The CDR3 covers 17 residues. Trimming at V came to 5 bases and at J to 2 bases, leaving 10 bases not matched to a gene. CDR1 SNHLY and CDR2 FYNNEI come from the germline V gene. The CDR3 nucleotides are TGTGCCAGCAGTCGTCCCGGGACAGGGGATTTCACAGATACGCAGTATTTT. Translation gives CASSRPGTGDFTDTQYF.

The V call is TRBV30, the J call TRBJ2-5; 8 bases are shared with TRBD1. The CDR3 sequence is 15 residues long. CDR1 GTSNPN and CDR2 SVGIG come from the germline V gene (reference sequence). J gave up 2 bases and V 2 bases, and 7 bases lay outside the gene matches. CDR3 region: CAWSSTGGLQETQYF. The CDR3 coding sequence is TGTGCCTGGAGTTCTACAGGGGGGCTACAAGAGACCCAGTACTTC.

V and J are TRBV4-2 and TRBJ2-3, with 7 bases lining up with TRBD2. The CDR3 is 15 residues long. Germline V CDR1 and CDR2: LGHNA, YNFKEQ. Trimming removed 0 bases from V and 4 bases from J; junction bases left unmatched: 4. CDR3 in amino acids: CASSQDLRGSDTQYF. CDR3 DNA: TGTGCCAGCAGCCAAGATTTGCGGGGGTCAGATACGCAGTATTTT.

V usage is TRBV29-1 and J usage is TRBJ2-1, with 10 bases matching TRBD1. Unmatched junction bases numbered 7, after V lost 5 bases and J lost 6 bases. CDR1 and CDR2 (germline): SQVTM, ANQGSEA. The CDR3 runs to 14 residues. The CDR3 DNA sequence: TGCAGCGTTTCAGAGGGACAGGGGACCAATGAGCAGTTCTTC. It is translated as CSVSEGQGTNEQFF.

The V gene is TRBV2, the J gene TRBJ1-1; D gene unclear. V lost 5 bases and J 10 bases, leaving 8 bases between the germline ends. CDR3 length equals 10 residues. The V gene's germline CDR1 is SNHLY and CDR2 FYNNEI. CDR3 DNA sequence: TGTGCCAGCAGTACCAGTGGAGCTTTCTTT. As protein: CASSTSGAFF.

J is TRBJ2-2 and V is TRBV5-1, with TRBD2 matching 12 bases. This CDR3 region has 17 residues. The trim removed 4 bases at V and 2 bases at J, leaving 6 bases unmatched. CDR1 is SGHRS, CDR2 YFSETQ, per germline. DNA for the CDR3: TGCGCCAGCAGCCCGACTAGCGGGGGCCTTAACACCGGGGAGCTGTTTTTT. This encodes CASSPTSGGLNTGELFF. The variable domain in full, with the rest retrieved from reference TRBV5-1 and TRBJ2-2, is KAGVTQTPRYLIKTRGQQVTLSCSPISGHRSVSWYQQTPGQGLQFLFEYFSETQRNKGNFPGRFSGRQFSNSRSEMNVSTLELGDSALYLCASSPTSGGLNTGELFFGEGSRLTVL.

This CDR3 is CASSVDPGGELFF. The CDR3 DNA reads TGTGCCAGCAGCGTAGATCCCGGCGGGGAGCTGTTTTTT. V usage is TRBV9 and J usage is TRBJ2-2; D call uncertain. Germline loops: CDR1 SGDLS, CDR2 YYNGEE. V was cut by 0 bases and J by 7 bases, with 7 bases left in between. The CDR3 covers 13 residues.

Turning to this clone: At one end the junction does not follow the germline gene, possibly because of a read error. The genes are TRBV29-1 and TRBJ1-5; perhaps TRBD1 as D (6 bases). In germline, CDR1 is SQVTM, CDR2 ANQGSEA. This CDR3 comprises 13 residues. The CDR3 loop reads CSVEGGRDQPQHF. Written as DNA, the CDR3 is TGCAGCGTGGAAGGGGGGAGGGATCAGCCCCAGCATTTT.

CDR3 sequence reads: CASTDLYYGYTF. In DNA, the CDR3 is TGTGCCAGCACCGACTTATACTATGGCTACACCTTC. The chain couples TRBV7-6 to TRBJ1-2; D gene uncertain. The V end was cut by 7 bases, the J end by 3 bases, with 9 bases between. The CDR3 sequence is 12 residues long. Germline V lookup: CDR1 SGHVS, CDR2 FNYEAQ.